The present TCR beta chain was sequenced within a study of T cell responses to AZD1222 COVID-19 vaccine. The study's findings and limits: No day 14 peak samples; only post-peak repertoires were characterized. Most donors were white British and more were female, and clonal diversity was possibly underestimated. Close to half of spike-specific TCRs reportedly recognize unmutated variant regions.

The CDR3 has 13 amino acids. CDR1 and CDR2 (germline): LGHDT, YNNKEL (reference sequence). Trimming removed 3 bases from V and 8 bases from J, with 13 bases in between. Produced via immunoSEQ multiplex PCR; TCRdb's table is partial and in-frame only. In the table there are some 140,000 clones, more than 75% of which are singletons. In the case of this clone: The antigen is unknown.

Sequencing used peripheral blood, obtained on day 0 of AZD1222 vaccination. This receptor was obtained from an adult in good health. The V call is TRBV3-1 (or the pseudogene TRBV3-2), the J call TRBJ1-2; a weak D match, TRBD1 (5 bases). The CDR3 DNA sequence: TGTGCCAGCAGCCACGGACAAACGAGGGGCTACACCTTC. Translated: CASSHGQTRGYTF.